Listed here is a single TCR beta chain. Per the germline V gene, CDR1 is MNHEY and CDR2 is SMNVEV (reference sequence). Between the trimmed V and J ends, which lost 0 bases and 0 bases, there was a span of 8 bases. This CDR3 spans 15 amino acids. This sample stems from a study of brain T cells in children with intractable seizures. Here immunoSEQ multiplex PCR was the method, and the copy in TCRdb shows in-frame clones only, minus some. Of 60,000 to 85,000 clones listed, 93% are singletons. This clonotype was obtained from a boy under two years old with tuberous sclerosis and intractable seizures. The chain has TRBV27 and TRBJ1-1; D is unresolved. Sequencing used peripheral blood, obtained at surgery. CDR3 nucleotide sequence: TGTGCCAGCAGTTTATCATACAGCTTGAACACTGAAGCTTTCTTT. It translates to CASSLSYSLNTEAFF.